This is a list of T cell receptor beta chains from one sample in a study of T-cell memory formation after mild COVID-19. TCRdb re-analysed the 5' RACE reads in MiXCR, keeping a single row per CDR3 protein. The profile shows around 450,000 distinct CDR3 sequences, 15% to 25% of them singletons. The sample comprised PBMCs or a T cell subset sorted from them (not recorded which). The receptor source for this set is an adult woman who had mild COVID-19 (a few samples of this study predate the infection). Cell type and time point are not known. The CDR3 runs from the conserved cysteine through the conserved F or W. Each record gives: V gene, clone size, D gene, J gene, CDR3 DNA, CDR3 protein. The D gene is left open where the match is weak. Clone size appears in some rows only: once, few, many, or a class for an expanded clone.

TRBV12-3/TRBV12-4	many	TRBD2	TRBJ2-7	TGTGCCAGCAGTACTCTAGCGGGGGCATCCTACGAGCAGTACTTC	CASSTLAGASYEQYF
TRBV6-2/TRBV6-3	-	-	TRBJ1-1	TGTGCCAGCAGTTACCTCAGGGGAGGGACTGAAGCTTTCTTT	CASSYLRGGTEAFF
TRBV20-1	-	TRBD1	TRBJ2-7	TGCAGTGCCCCTGCGGGACAGGACTCCCCTGGGGCAACCTACGAGCAGTACTTC	CSAPAGQDSPGATYEQYF
TRBV13	-	-	TRBJ2-7	TGTGCCAGCAGCGCCCGGGGGCGTACTTACCACGAGCAGTACTTC	CASSARGRTYHEQYF
TRBV24-1	few	-	TRBJ1-2	TGTGCCACCAGTAGCAAAACAGGGATGGGGGCTAACTATGGCTACACCTTC	CATSSKTGMGANYGYTF
TRBV4-1	many	TRBD1	TRBJ2-1	TGCGCCAGCAGCCATACACAGGGGCCCTACAATGAGCAGTTCTTC	CASSHTQGPYNEQFF
TRBV5-6	-	TRBD2	TRBJ2-7	TGTGCCAGCAGCCGGGCCGGACTAAGCGGGGGGTACGAGCAGTACTTC	CASSRAGLSGGYEQYF
TRBV12-3/TRBV12-4	many	-	TRBJ1-2	TGTGCCAGCAGTTTAGTGGCAAACTATGGCTACACCTTC	CASSLVANYGYTF
TRBV5-6	-	-	TRBJ2-1	TGTGCCAGCAGCTTGGTCGCAGGGGACCACAATGAGCAGTTCTTC	CASSLVAGDHNEQFF
TRBV11-1	-	TRBD2	TRBJ2-1	TGTGCCAGCAGCTCCACGCCGGGACTAGCGGGAGTGGGATTTGTGAATGAGCAGTTCTTC	CASSSTPGLAGVGFVNEQFF
TRBV24-1	few	-	TRBJ2-5	TGTGCCACCAGTGATCGACAGATTTGGACCCAGTACTTC	CATSDRQIWTQYF
TRBV7-9	few	-	TRBJ2-3	TGTGCCAGCAGCTCGCCGCAGCTCACAGATACGCAGTATTTT	CASSSPQLTDTQYF
TRBV7-8	-	TRBD2	TRBJ2-7	TGTGCCAGCGCCCTCGGGACTAGCGGGAGTCAGCAGTACTTC	CASALGTSGSQQYF
TRBV12-3/TRBV12-4	-	-	TRBJ2-5	TGTGCCAGCAGTCCTCGCTCGGACGGGGAGACCCAGTACTTC	CASSPRSDGETQYF
TRBV2	few	TRBD2	TRBJ2-2	TGTGCCAGCAGTGGGGAGGGTTTCATCACCGGGGAGCTGTTTTTT	CASSGEGFITGELFF
TRBV5-1	-	-	TRBJ1-2	TGCGCCAGCAGCTCCGAGAGGAGACGGTATGGCTACACCTTC	CASSSERRRYGYTF
TRBV7-6	few	-	TRBJ2-3	TGTGCCAGCAGCTCACGCCGAATTACTATAGACACAGATACGCAGTATTTT	CASSSRRITIDTDTQYF
TRBV5-1	few	-	TRBJ2-6	TGCGCCAGCAGCTACGCAAGGACACCCTCCTCTGGGGCCAACGTCCTGACTTTC	CASSYARTPSSGANVLTF
TRBV5-1	-	-	TRBJ2-2	TGCGCCAGCAGCTTGTATCAGGCCACCGGGGAGCTGTTTTTT	CASSLYQATGELFF
TRBV5-8	few	TRBD1	TRBJ2-3	TGTGCCAGCAGCCCAGGACAGGGGAGGCCCACAGATACGCAGTATTTT	CASSPGQGRPTDTQYF
TRBV29-1	once	TRBD2	TRBJ2-4	TGCAGCGTTGGGGGTCTAGCGGGAGTTTTAGACATTCAGTACTTC	CSVGGLAGVLDIQYF
TRBV7-2	-	-	TRBJ2-3	TGTGCCAGCATTTGGCGGGGTACAGATACGCAGTATTTT	CASIWRGTDTQYF